This T cell receptor beta chain is from a study of metastatic and nonmetastatic thyroid tumors. General study points: Reportedly, malignant thyroid tumors had significantly higher TCR beta diversity than benign nodules, in blood and tumor.

Concerning this clone: Its antigen remains unidentified.

TCRdb ran MiXCR on the PCR reads. The sample records some 9,000 clones, approximately 40% being singletons. Until they underwent thyroid surgery, no patient had received any treatment. Germline CDR1 reads LGHDT; CDR2 reads YNNKEL (reference sequence). The CDR3 is made up of 18 amino acids. Trimming shortened V by 0 bases and J by 5 bases, and 21 bases separated the two germline ends. The chain carries TRBV3-1 and TRBJ2-3, with a weak D call TRBD2 (6 bases). The sequence derives from a female donor with papillary thyroid cancer or a benign thyroid nodule (not recorded which). Some clones in this sample may be carry-over from other donors' samples. Sequencing used tumor tissue. The CDR3 loop reads CASSQEVVHGGYGDTQYF. The CDR3 DNA reads as TGTGCCAGCAGCCAAGAGGTCGTCCATGGGGGGTACGGAGATACGCAGTATTTT.